The clone carrying this T cell receptor beta chain was counted a single time. V was trimmed by 6 bases and J by 7 bases, leaving 15 bases between them. This CDR3 contains 13 residues. Germline CDR1 and CDR2: MNHEY and SMNVEV (reference sequence). Profiled with immunoSEQ multiplex PCR; TCRdb holds only in-frame clones, not every one. The table has roughly 550,000 clones, approximately 78% seen once; the top ten hold around 0.013%. The record originates from a study of shared T cell receptors in the human thymus. The same sample was also studied in work on human thymus T cells. As that report states: Corrective surgery for congenital heart defects was being performed on the healthy Finnish infants who were the donors. During corrective heart surgery, resections were taken, and the thymus tissue came from them. V and J gene usage appeared biased in thymic and blood repertoires.

The TCR was taken from a boy younger than two with a congenital heart defect. J is TRBJ1-2 and V is TRBV27; D is perhaps TRBD1 (6 bases). The sequenced material came from thymocytes. The CDR3 sequence is CASSSARGCGYTF. The CDR3 DNA is TGTGCCAGCAGCTCGGCCAGGGGTTGTGGCTACACCTTC.